The rows below give T cell receptor beta chains drawn from one sample of a study of read filtering for tumor transcriptome and immune sequencing. In TCRdb, the reads were re-called with MiXCR into one record per CDR3 protein. The table includes around 140,000 distinct CDR3 sequences, approximately 13% detected once. Sequencing input: a population of CD138-negative cells sorted from bone marrow. Receptors were obtained from a donor at least 40 years old with multiple myeloma. Each CDR3 is given with its conserved first and last residue. Fields, in order: V gene, J gene, clone size, D gene, CDR3 DNA, CDR3 protein. A D gene is named only where the DNA matches it firmly. Only some rows state a clone size, as once, few, many or a class for expanded clones.

>TRBV5-1|TRBJ2-1|NA|NA
TGCGCCGGCAGCTGGACGGGGGGCTCCTACGATGAGCAGTTCTTC
CAGSWTGGSYDEQFF
>TRBV30|TRBJ1-1|many|TRBD1
TGTGCCTGGAGGGACCTACTTACCGGGAACAGGGGGCGGGACACTGAAGCTTTCTTT
CAWRDLLTGNRGRDTEAFF
>TRBV7-2|TRBJ2-2|NA|NA
TGTGCCAGCAGCTACCGCGGGACGGCCGGGGAGCTGTCTTTT
CASSYRGTAGELSF
>TRBV6-2/TRBV6-3|TRBJ1-5|many|TRBD1
TGTGCCAGCAGTTACTCCGGGACAGGGCGAAATCAGCCCCAGCATTTT
CASSYSGTGRNQPQHF
>TRBV20-1|TRBJ1-2|many|NA
TGCAGTGCCACAACAGGGCGCCAACCGCTTGGTCAATATGGCTACACCTTC
CSATTGRQPLGQYGYTF
>TRBV15|TRBJ2-7|many|TRBD1
TGTGCCACCAGCAGAGCCACAGGGGGGCCCTACGAGCAGTACTTC
CATSRATGGPYEQYF
>TRBV20-1|TRBJ2-1|many|NA
TGCAGTGCTAGTGAAATTTATGAGCAGTTCTTC
CSASEIYEQFF
>TRBV12-3/TRBV12-4|TRBJ1-5|many|TRBD1
TGTGCCAGCAGTTCAACAGGGCGACAGGGGCCGGATCAGCCCCAGCATTTT
CASSSTGRQGPDQPQHF
>TRBV3-1|TRBJ2-4|many|NA
TGTGCCAGCAGCCAAGAGGAGGGAAACATTCAGTACTTC
CASSQEEGNIQYF
>TRBV15|TRBJ2-7|few|TRBD2
TGTGCCACCAGCAGAGACCGTAGCGGGGTGGGGTACGAGCAGTACTTC
CATSRDRSGVGYEQYF
>TRBV24-1|TRBJ2-3|many|NA
TGTGCCACCAGTGACTCCGGGACAAGACTCACAGATACGCAGTATTTT
CATSDSGTRLTDTQYF
>TRBV11-3|TRBJ2-1|NA|NA
TGTGCCAGCAGCCCCCGAGGTGTAGCGATCAATGAGCAGTTCTTC
CASSPRGVAINEQFF
>TRBV6-2/TRBV6-3|TRBJ1-5|many|NA
TGTGCCAGCAGTTACTCGAGACGGCAGACATTCGGTCAGCCCCAGCATTTT
CASSYSRRQTFGQPQHF
>TRBV30|TRBJ1-5|many|NA
TGTGCCTGGAGTGCTGGATCTTTGGGGCCTCAGCCCCAGCATTTT
CAWSAGSLGPQPQHF
>TRBV7-2|TRBJ2-1|many|NA
TGTGCCAGCAGCTTAGCGGGAGGGGGCTCCTACAATGAGCAGTTCTTC
CASSLAGGGSYNEQFF
>TRBV18|TRBJ2-1|many|NA
TGTGCCAGCTCACCCCCCGCAGTTTACAATGAGCAGTTCTTC
CASSPPAVYNEQFF
>TRBV7-9|TRBJ2-7|NA|NA
TGTGCCAGCAGCTTATCCAGGAAACCTACCTACGAGCAGTACTTC
CASSLSRKPTYEQYF
>TRBV29-1|TRBJ2-5|many|TRBD2
TGCAGCGTTGAGCGGGAGAGGTCAGGGACCCAGTACTTC
CSVERERSGTQYF
>TRBV7-9|TRBJ1-1|many|NA
TGTGCCAGCAGCTTTTCCGGGACGCACACTGAAGCTTTCTTT
CASSFSGTHTEAFF
>TRBV13|TRBJ1-1|many|TRBD1
TGTGCCAGCAGCCCCCGACAGGGATACACTGAAGCTTTCTTT
CASSPRQGYTEAFF
>TRBV20-1|TRBJ1-5|NA|NA
TGCAGTGCCAAACAGGGAAATCAGCCCCAGCATTTT
CSAKQGNQPQHF
>TRBV5-6|TRBJ2-7|many|NA
TGTGCCACCGAACCCCAGGGCCGCACCTACGAGCAGTACTTC
CATEPQGRTYEQYF
>TRBV6-2/TRBV6-3|TRBJ2-1|many|TRBD1
TGTGCCAGCAGTAACTCACAGGGGAATGAGCAGTTCTTC
CASSNSQGNEQFF
>TRBV24-1|TRBJ2-1|many|NA
TGTGCCACCAGTAGCGGAAGCTCCTACAATGAGCAGTTCTTC
CATSSGSSYNEQFF
>TRBV11-2|TRBJ2-1|many|NA
TGTGCCAGCAGCCCCTGGGCTAGCGCGTACAATGAGCAGTTCTTC
CASSPWASAYNEQFF
>TRBV4-2|TRBJ2-5|many|NA
TGTGCCAGCAGCCAAGAGGGATCAAGCGGCCAAGAGACCCAGTACTTC
CASSQEGSSGQETQYF
>TRBV6-1|TRBJ2-3|many|TRBD1
TGTGCCAGCAGTCGGGACAGGTCCCTCCCAGATACGCAGTATTTT
CASSRDRSLPDTQYF
>TRBV5-5|TRBJ1-5|NA|NA
TGTGCCAGCAACGACGGCGCAGGGGTAAGACAGCCCCAGCATTTT
CASNDGAGVRQPQHF
>TRBV6-2/TRBV6-3|TRBJ2-3|many|TRBD2
TGTGCCAGCAGTCGGACTAGCGGGAGGGCCGGAGATACGCAGTATTTT
CASSRTSGRAGDTQYF
>TRBV11-2|TRBJ2-2|NA|NA
TGTGCCAGCAGCTTTCTATGTGCCGGGGAGCTGTTTTTT
CASSFLCAGELFF
>TRBV25-1|TRBJ1-1|many|NA
TGTGCCAGCAGTCAAGTACAGGCGCTGAACACTGAAGCTTTCTTT
CASSQVQALNTEAFF
>TRBV5-4|TRBJ2-7|NA|TRBD1
TGTGCCAGCAGCCGACAGGGGGCGGACGAGCAGTACTTC
CASSRQGADEQYF
>TRBV2|TRBJ2-7|many|NA
TGTGCCAGCAGATTCCGGGACTTGCTCTACGAGCAGTACTTC
CASRFRDLLYEQYF
>TRBV7-2|TRBJ1-1|few|TRBD1
TGTGCCAGCACCCGGGACAGGCCCACTGAAGCTTTCTTT
CASTRDRPTEAFF
>TRBV7-6|TRBJ2-7|few|NA
TGTGCCAGCAGCCCCCGTTGGGACAACTACGAGCAGTACTTC
CASSPRWDNYEQYF
>TRBV7-9|TRBJ2-5|many|TRBD2
TGTGCCAGCAGCCCTAGCGGGAGTGGAAAAGAGACCCAGTACTTC
CASSPSGSGKETQYF
>TRBV27|TRBJ2-5|many|TRBD2
TGTGCCAGCAAATTAGCGGGACGACAAGAGACCCAGTACTTC
CASKLAGRQETQYF